This T cell receptor beta chain derives from a study of graft-versus-host responses after intestinal transplantation (dated by TCRdb to about 2021). About the study as a whole: The transplants that recipients got were multivisceral, liver-intestinal, or isolated intestinal. Every recipient was given anti-thymocyte globulin induction, followed by 3 to 4 years of maintenance tacrolimus and steroids. Graft-versus-host and host-versus-graft alloreactive T cell clones were tracked in the graft, circulation and bone marrow after intestinal transplantation using bulk TCR-beta CDR3 sequencing. The cohort enrolled around 23 intestinal transplant recipients including one retransplant, and a few patients lacking pretransplant specimens were excluded. To identify alloreactive clones, pre-transplant mixed lymphocyte reaction products were sequenced and compared with unstimulated pre-transplant donor and recipient T cells. Instead of going to the commercial service, samples from a few later patients were sequenced in-house on an Illumina MiSeq and processed with MiXCR. A peak of at least 4% donor T cells among recipient peripheral blood mononuclear cells was the definition used for donor T cell macrochimerism.

The library was obtained by the immunoSEQ multiplex PCR assay. In most patients, genomic DNA was isolated using the Qiagen DNeasy Blood and Tissue Kit and sent frozen to Adaptive Biotechnologies for TCR sequencing. For most patients, genomic DNA was subjected to high-throughput TCR-beta CDR3 sequencing by Adaptive Biotechnologies. The study's processing was this. Adaptive's ImmunoSEQ software was the source of the TCR sequencing data for 15 to 20 patients, while a few other patients were processed with MiXCR and VDJtools. CD4 versus CD8 sorting errors were corrected by removing sequences found in both subsets at a frequency ratio below 5:1. CDR3 nucleotide sequences shared by donor and recipient were removed because the origin of these sequences could not be assigned. At least 2-fold expansion over unstimulated cells and a minimum CFSE-low frequency of 0.002% (template counts) or 0.001% (read counts) were required for clones to be classified as alloreactive. A clone was considered mappable if detected in the sequenced pre-transplant spleen, lymph node, or MLR CFSE-low populations of the donor or recipient. The cumulative frequency of alloreactive clones was calculated as a percentage of all sequences, weighted by copy number. TCRdb limited this immuneACCESS table to in-frame rearrangements with V and J called. A share of clones is missing; checked studies link under half to unresolved V genes, and the rest is unexplained. The V and J calls and clone size were taken over from that table, and D and trimming were inferred from the DNA. This sample comprises 78,000 or so clones, roughly 91% of them detected only once. The ten largest make up over 7% of the sample.

General findings and caveats noted by the study authors: In patients with donor T cell macrochimerism, the allografts had high GvH to HvG T cell clonal ratios. GvH clones were found in recipient bone marrow, and some of the GvH clones appeared earlier in ileal mucosa or blood, which is consistent with an intestinal mucosal origin. The relatively low number and heterogeneity of intestinal transplant patients limited the conclusions. Early after transplant, declines in HvG clones were associated with peak levels of circulating GvH clones.

Concerning this clone itself: The clone's antigen remains unknown. No much larger clone is present one base from it, and per-base qualities are unavailable.

The intended sense of this specimen's time point label: cells obtained before transplantation from donor or recipient. CD3+CD4+ and CD3+CD8+ populations were FACS-sorted from unstimulated pre-transplant donor and recipient cells taken from spleen or lymph nodes. V and J are trimmed by 8 bases and 5 bases, and the gene matches miss 4 bases of the junction. Taken from cysteine to phenylalanine, the CDR3 has 13 residues. CDR3 DNA is the only sequence kept; it has 39 bases, read in frame from the first base. CDR1 and CDR2 are drawn from the germline V gene: SGHTA, FQGNSA. The chain was built from TRBV7-2 and TRBJ2-1, and 9 junction bases match TRBD1. The sample consisted of unstimulated CD8+ T cells sorted from spleen or lymph node cells, taken before transplant. This sequence originates from a human donor who was the organ donor for an intestinal transplant. CDR3 reads: CASDRGGHNEQFF. The bases are TGTGCCAGCGACAGGGGGGGGCACAATGAGCAGTTCTTC.